Shown below are 26 T cell receptor beta chains from a single sample sequenced in a study of blood T cell repertoires in COVID-19. Method: immunoSEQ multiplex PCR; TCRdb's copy keeps in-frame clones and lacks some. The sample shows about 350,000 clones, approximately 89% of them seen only once. The sample was peripheral blood. These TCRs come from a woman between 55 and 75 years old with COVID-19, enrolled during active disease.

The gene calls are TRBV29-1 and TRBJ2-3; 9 bases align to TRBD1. Per the germline V gene, CDR1 is SQVTM and CDR2 is ANQGSEA. This CDR3 is 16 amino acids long. V lost 4 bases and J lost 2; bases outside the gene matches: 10. The CDR3 protein is CSVGGQGLGATDTQYF. DNA of the CDR3: TGCAGCGTTGGGGGACAGGGTCTAGGGGCCACAGATACGCAGTATTTT.

The chain recombines TRBV7-3 with TRBJ2-2; 7 nucleotides line up with TRBD2. Per the germline V gene, CDR1 is SGHTA and CDR2 is FQGTGA. Trimming at V came to 4 bases and at J to 7 bases, leaving 15 bases not matched to a gene. There are 17 residues in the CDR3. The CDR3 DNA is TGTGCCAGCAGCTCTGCCCCTAGCGGATGGCGGGACGGGGAGCTGTTTTTT. Its translation is CASSSAPSGWRDGELFF.

The rearrangement uses TRBV6-2 or TRBV6-3 and TRBJ2-1; 7 nucleotides line up with TRBD2. Trimming removed 2 bases from V and 1 base from J; junction bases left unmatched: 8. Germline V gene data show CDR1 as MNHEY and CDR2 as SVGEGT. This CDR3 comprises 17 residues. The CDR3 DNA sequence: TGTGCCAGCAGTTACCCAACCAGCGGGGAGTCCTACAATGAGCAGTTCTTC. It translates to CASSYPTSGESYNEQFF.

This rearrangement joins TRBV15 to TRBJ2-2, with unresolved D. CDR1 LNHNV and CDR2 YYDKDF come from the germline V gene (reference sequence). V dropped 1 base and J dropped 4 bases, with 10 bases sitting between them. This CDR3 comprises 15 residues. The CDR3 region is CATSRGVRATGELFF. DNA for the CDR3: TGTGCCACCAGCAGAGGAGTCCGCGCCACCGGGGAGCTGTTTTTT.

The V gene is TRBV18, the J gene TRBJ2-1; the D gene is possibly TRBD1 (6 bases). CDR3 length: 16 residues. Trimming took 5 bases from V and 2 from J, leaving 16 bases between them. Germline CDR1 reads KGHSH; CDR2 reads LQKENI. CDR3 in amino acids: CASSSLDRFTYNEQFF. CDR3 DNA sequence: TGTGCCAGCTCATCCCTAGACAGGTTTACCTACAATGAGCAGTTCTTC.

This clone was detected only once. V gene TRBV2 combines with J gene TRBJ2-3; D is ambiguous. There are 13 residues in the CDR3. Germline V lookup: CDR1 SNHLY, CDR2 FYNNEI. V shed 6 bases and J shed 5 bases, with 12 bases lying between them. Here the CDR3 DNA reads TGTGCCAGCAGGGCCACCCCAGGAGATACGCAGTATTTT. Residues: CASRATPGDTQYF.

With regard to this clone: Within the sample, other DNA sequences also encode this same CDR3. CDR3 protein: CASSLDRGNTIYF. As DNA, the CDR3 is TGTGCCAGCAGCTTAGATCGGGGAAACACCATATATTTT. The V and J genes are TRBV11-2 and TRBJ1-3; D is unresolved. The CDR3 totals 13 residues. Trimming took 0 bases from V and 4 from J, leaving 4 bases between them. Germline CDR1 is SGHAT and CDR2 is FQNNGV. Using reference TRBV11-2 and TRBJ1-3 for the parts outside the CDR3, the full variable domain is EAGVAQSPRYKIIEKRQSVAFWCNPISGHATLYWYQQILGQGPKLLIQFQNNGVVDDSQLPKDRFSAERLKGVDSTLKIQPAKLEDSAVYLCASSLDRGNTIYFGEGSWLTVV.

This chain connects TRBV5-1 to TRBJ2-3; 14 nucleotides agree with TRBD2. V shed 4 bases, J shed 5 bases, and the junction held 6 bases outside the gene matches. Germline V gene sequence: CDR1 SGHRS, CDR2 YFSETQ. This CDR3 contains 16 residues. CDR3 coding DNA: TGCGCCAGCAGCCCCGGGACTAGCGGGGGAGTAGATACGCAGTATTTT. It translates to CASSPGTSGGVDTQYF.

Details on this clone: Other nucleotide sequences from this sample produce the same CDR3. V gene TRBV27 combines with J gene TRBJ1-2; no clear D gene. The CDR3 is 15 residues long. V was pared by 0 bases and J by 1 base, with 9 bases between. Germline assignment: CDR1 MNHEY and CDR2 SMNVEV (reference sequence). The CDR3: CASSLSIRGNYGYTF. CDR3 nucleotides: TGTGCCAGCAGTTTATCGATTCGGGGTAACTATGGCTACACCTTC.

The chain employs TRBV2 and TRBJ2-2; TRBD1 matches at 7 bases. The CDR3 contains 17 residues. The germline V gene encodes CDR1 SNHLY and CDR2 FYNNEI. Trimming at V came to 3 bases and at J to 1 base, leaving 8 bases not matched to a gene. This CDR3 is CASSDAQGTLNTGELFF. The DNA for the CDR3 is TGTGCCAGCAGTGATGCACAGGGGACACTGAACACCGGGGAGCTGTTTTTT.

The rearrangement links TRBV3-1 (or the pseudogene TRBV3-2) to TRBJ2-1; 9 bases map to TRBD2. V lost 11 bases and J lost 4; bases outside the gene matches: 12. Germline V lookup: CDR1 LGHDT, CDR2 YNNKEL (reference sequence). The CDR3 consists of 15 residues. For the CDR3, the DNA is TGTGCCCCAGCGGGGGGCCCTAACAATTACAATGAGCAGTTCTTC. Its protein product is CAPAGGPNNYNEQFF.

This clone has just one count. This chain links TRBV6-5 with TRBJ2-7; 7 positions match TRBD1. Germline CDR1 MNHEY, CDR2 SVGAGI. After removal of 5 bases from V and 9 bases from J, the junction contained 10 bases not matched to a gene. The CDR3 sequence is 13 residues long. CDR3 nucleotides: TGTGCCAGCAGTCCGAACCGGGACAGATTGCAGTACTTC. It is translated as CASSPNRDRLQYF.

This sequence joins TRBV2 and TRBJ1-1; maybe TRBD1 (5 bases). The CDR3 loop spans 13 amino acids. Germline V CDR1 and CDR2: SNHLY, FYNNEI. The germline V and J ends were trimmed by 9 bases and 1 base, with 12 bases remaining between them. Here the CDR3 reads CARNPGWNTEAFF. CDR3 sequence (DNA): TGTGCCAGGAACCCAGGGTGGAACACTGAAGCTTTCTTT.

This clone was seen a few times. The chain employs TRBV4-1 and TRBJ1-5, with D possibly TRBD1 on 5 matching bases. Trimming pared 3 bases from V and 5 bases from J, leaving 11 bases between. CDR3 length equals 14 residues. Germline V gene sequence: CDR1 MGHRA, CDR2 YSYEKL. Here the CDR3 DNA reads TGCGCCAGCAGCCAGGTCGCGGGGGATCAGCCCCAGCATTTT. Encoded protein: CASSQVAGDQPQHF.

The chain carries TRBV29-1 and TRBJ1-1; TRBD1 aligns across 10 bases. J lost 5 bases, V lost 2 bases, and 5 bases had no gene match. This CDR3 is 14 amino acids long. Germline V gene data show CDR1 as SQVTM and CDR2 as ANQGSEA. The CDR3 loop is CSVEMGQGSTEAFF. The CDR3 DNA is TGCAGCGTTGAAATGGGACAGGGGAGTACTGAAGCTTTCTTT.

This chain connects TRBV2 to TRBJ1-4; TRBD1 agrees at 9 bases. Losses at the gene ends were 6 bases for V and 14 bases for J; bases not matched to a gene: 16. The V gene's germline CDR1 is SNHLY and CDR2 FYNNEI. The CDR3 consists of 15 residues. In DNA, the CDR3 is TGTGCCAGCAGCCCTTTTTTACAGGGGGCGGAGGTTCTGTTTTTT. Translation: CASSPFLQGAEVLFF.

The chain couples TRBV7-9 to TRBJ2-1; possibly TRBD1 for D (5 bases). From germline, CDR1 is SEHNR and CDR2 FQNEAQ (reference sequence). Trimming shortened V by 5 bases and J by 2 bases, and 13 bases separated the two germline ends. The CDR3 sequence is 15 residues long. The CDR3 sequence is CASSPRSTAYNEQFF. In DNA form, the CDR3 reads TGTGCCAGCAGCCCCAGGTCGACAGCCTACAATGAGCAGTTCTTC.

The gene calls are TRBV19 and TRBJ2-5, with D possibly being TRBD1 (6 bases). This CDR3 is built from 13 residues. V was clipped by 7 bases and J by 3 bases, with 12 bases between them. Germline CDR1 reads LNHDA; CDR2 reads SQIVND (reference sequence). The CDR3 protein is CASTSGAEETQYF. In DNA, the CDR3 is TGTGCCAGTACCTCAGGGGCCGAAGAGACCCAGTACTTC.

J is TRBJ1-1 and V is TRBV20-1; D remains unclear. Germline V gene data show CDR1 as DFQATT and CDR2 as SNEGSKA (reference sequence). With 6 bases removed from V and 0 bases from J, the gap between germline ends came to 5 bases. The CDR3 covers 11 residues. Written as DNA, the CDR3 is TGCAGTGCCCCAGTGAACACTGAAGCTTTCTTT. Amino acid sequence: CSAPVNTEAFF.

The rearrangement uses TRBV7-3 and TRBJ1-6; TRBD1 might be the D (5 bases). V dropped 4 bases and J dropped 9 bases, with 16 bases sitting between them. In germline, CDR1 is SGHTA, CDR2 FQGTGA. The CDR3 spans 15 residues. The chain's CDR3 is CASSSYRIETSPLHF. Written as DNA, the CDR3 is TGTGCCAGCAGCTCCTACAGGATTGAAACTTCACCCCTCCACTTT.

The J gene is TRBJ2-5, the V gene TRBV30, with a possible D match to TRBD1 (6 bases). CDR3 length: 16 amino acids. With 3 bases removed from V and 0 bases from J, the gap between germline ends came to 17 bases. From germline, CDR1 is GTSNPN and CDR2 SVGIG (reference sequence). CDR3 sequence reads: CAWRPGTNPYQETQYF. The CDR3 DNA is TGTGCCTGGAGACCCGGGACAAACCCGTACCAAGAGACCCAGTACTTC.

This clone was detected once. The rearrangement uses TRBV5-1 and TRBJ1-4; D possibly corresponds to TRBD1 (5 bases). CDR1 and CDR2 from the germline V gene are SGHRS and YFSETQ. V was pared by 2 bases and J by 4 bases, with 9 bases between. The CDR3 covers 14 residues. CDR3 amino acids: CASSFGGFNEKLFF. CDR3 in DNA: TGCGCCAGCAGCTTCGGGGGGTTTAATGAAAAACTGTTTTTT.

J is TRBJ2-3 and V is TRBV6-5; D uncertain. V dropped 10 bases and J dropped 0 bases, with 14 bases sitting between them. The germline CDR1 and CDR2 sequences are MNHEY and SVGAGI. The CDR3 length is 14 residues. The CDR3 DNA reads TGTGCCATTATGTTAGTCACTAGCACAGATACGCAGTATTTT. Translating it yields CAIMLVTSTDTQYF.

The chain links TRBV5-1 to TRBJ1-5; 8 bases are a match to TRBD1. Germline CDR1 SGHRS, CDR2 YFSETQ. The CDR3 runs to 15 residues. Trimming took 4 bases from V and 4 from J; bases not matched to a gene: 7. CDR3 sequence reads: CASSPGTGLNQPQHF. The CDR3 DNA reads as TGCGCCAGCAGCCCCGGGACAGGACTAAATCAGCCCCAGCATTTT.

The chain has TRBV12-5 and TRBJ2-3; 9 bases agree with TRBD1. Germline lookup yields CDR1 LGHNT and CDR2 FRNRAP. This CDR3 contains 14 residues. Trimming took 5 bases from V and 4 from J; bases not matched to a gene: 4. The CDR3 loop is CASGPGQGPDTQYF. In nucleotides, the CDR3 is TGTGCTAGTGGTCCGGGACAGGGCCCAGATACGCAGTATTTT. Full variable domain (missing parts from reference TRBV12-5 and TRBJ2-3): DARVTQTPRHKVTEMGQEVTMRCQPILGHNTVFWYRQTMMQGLELLAYFRNRAPLDDSGMPKDRFSAEMPDATLATLKIQPSEPRDSAVYFCASGPGQGPDTQYFGPGTRLTVL.

This clone appeared a few times. A read error may produce the germline difference seen at one junction end. V gene TRBV5-1 combines with J gene TRBJ2-7; D is uncertain. CDR1 and CDR2 (germline): SGHRS, YFSETQ. This CDR3 is built from 12 residues. Written as DNA, the CDR3 is TGCGCCAGCAGCTTGGACGGTGAGGCTAGGAACTTC. Protein: CASSLDGEARNF.